The 20 T cell receptor beta chains in this list originate from one sample, sequenced in a study of OX40 agonist ivuxolimab in advanced cancers. The assay was immunoSEQ multiplex PCR, and TCRdb's table has in-frame clones only and misses some. Of around 64,000 clones in the sample, roughly 80% were seen once. Material: CD4+ or CD8+ T cells sorted from blood, obtained in a trial of the OX40 agonist ivuxolimab. The receptor source for this set is an adult with an advanced solid tumor such as melanoma, head and neck, liver or kidney cancer.

This clone came up a few times. The V and J genes are TRBV25-1 and TRBJ1-1; D not resolved. CDR3 size: 12 residues. V was trimmed by 0 bases and J by 2 bases, leaving 1 base between them. Germline V lookup: CDR1 MGHDK, CDR2 SYGVNS. The CDR3 region is CASSEYNTEAFF. The CDR3 DNA follows: TGTGCCAGCAGTGAATACAACACTGAAGCTTTCTTT.

The chain is built from TRBV5-1 and TRBJ2-5; D perhaps matches TRBD2 (5 bases). Trimming left V 2 bases short and J 5 bases short, with 13 bases between. The CDR3 covers 14 residues. Germline V gives CDR1 SGHRS, CDR2 YFSETQ. In nucleotides, the CDR3 is TGCGCCAGCAGCTTAGATCGAGGGCTCGAGACCCAGTACTTC. Translated, it gives CASSLDRGLETQYF. The full variable domain, with the rest looked up from reference TRBV5-1 and TRBJ2-5, is KAGVTQTPRYLIKTRGQQVTLSCSPISGHRSVSWYQQTPGQGLQFLFEYFSETQRNKGNFPGRFSGRQFSNSRSEMNVSTLELGDSALYLCASSLDRGLETQYFGPGTRLLVL.

This clone was detected once. The rearrangement links TRBV27 to TRBJ2-1, with D possibly being TRBD1 (6 bases). CDR3 length: 12 amino acids. The V end lost 7 bases, the J end lost 8 bases, and 12 bases lay between the germline ends. From germline, CDR1 is MNHEY and CDR2 SMNVEV (reference sequence). The CDR3 spells CASTTGGHEQFF. CDR3 coding DNA: TGTGCCAGCACGACAGGAGGTCATGAGCAGTTCTTC.

The rearrangement uses TRBV5-1 and TRBJ2-2; D perhaps matches TRBD2 (5 bases). Germline values: CDR1 SGHRS, CDR2 YFSETQ. The CDR3 has 15 residues. The germline V and J ends were trimmed by 0 bases and 5 bases, with 11 bases remaining between them. The CDR3 here is CASSLGARGTGELFF. The CDR3 DNA follows: TGCGCCAGCAGCTTGGGAGCGCGAGGGACCGGGGAGCTGTTTTTT. Together with reference TRBV5-1 and TRBJ2-2, the CDR3 gives the full variable domain: KAGVTQTPRYLIKTRGQQVTLSCSPISGHRSVSWYQQTPGQGLQFLFEYFSETQRNKGNFPGRFSGRQFSNSRSEMNVSTLELGDSALYLCASSLGARGTGELFFGEGSRLTVL.

The chain uses TRBV14 and TRBJ2-1; TRBD1 matches 8 bases. Trimming removed 3 bases from V and 5 bases from J; junction bases left unmatched: 6. The CDR3 loop spans 15 amino acids. Germline V gene sequence: CDR1 SGHDN, CDR2 FVKESK. In DNA form, the CDR3 reads TGTGCCAGCAGCCAGAGACAGGGGACCAACAATGAGCAGTTCTTC. Its protein product is CASSQRQGTNNEQFF.

The CDR3: CASRLDRGHTEAFF. The CDR3 DNA is TGTGCCAGCAGATTGGACAGGGGGCACACTGAAGCTTTCTTT. The chain combines TRBV6-1 with TRBJ1-1, with 11 bases fitting TRBD1. The germline CDR1 and CDR2 sequences are MNHNS and SASEGT. The CDR3 covers 14 residues. The trim removed 6 bases at V and 3 bases at J, leaving 3 bases unmatched.

V gene TRBV4-1 combines with J gene TRBJ2-7; 12 positions match TRBD2. The CDR3 has 15 residues. The J segment lost 4 bases and the V segment lost 2 bases, leaving 3 bases of the junction unmatched. Germline values: CDR1 MGHRA, CDR2 YSYEKL. The CDR3, as DNA: TGCGCCAGCAGCCAATCGGGACTAGCGGGTTACGAGCAGTACTTC. Translation gives CASSQSGLAGYEQYF.

The rearrangement uses TRBV7-9 and TRBJ1-4; 8 bases are shared with TRBD1. Germline V lookup: CDR1 SEHNR, CDR2 FQNEAQ (reference sequence). The junction had 6 bases not matched to a gene; V was cut back by 4 bases and J by 8 bases. The CDR3 totals 14 residues. The CDR3 DNA follows: TGTGCCAGCAGCTCTGGACAGGGAGAAGAAAAACTGTTTTTT. Amino acids: CASSSGQGEEKLFF.

The rearrangement uses TRBV5-1 and TRBJ2-1; 10 bases fit TRBD2. CDR3 length equals 13 residues. V dropped 3 bases and J dropped 10; count of bases not matched to a gene: 4. Germline V CDR1 and CDR2: SGHRS, YFSETQ. The CDR3 bases are TGCGCCAGCAGCTGGGGGACTAGCGACGAGCAGTTCTTC. This translates into CASSWGTSDEQFF.

A word on this clone: One end of the junction fails to match germline, which may point to a read error. The V gene is TRBV7-7, the J gene TRBJ2-1, with D hard to call. The CDR3 runs 14 residues. Germline CDR1 and CDR2: SSHAT and FNYEAQ (reference sequence). CDR3 protein: CASSPTSEDNEQFF. The CDR3 region has the DNA TGTGCTAGCAGCCCCACCAGCGAAGACAATGAGCAGTTCTTC.

J is TRBJ1-5 and V is TRBV4-1; D might be TRBD1 (6 bases). Trimming left V 0 bases short and J 9 bases short, with 15 bases between. CDR3 length equals 15 residues. Germline V gene sequence: CDR1 MGHRA, CDR2 YSYEKL. The CDR3 DNA reads as TGCGCCAGCAGCCAAGAAGGGACCGGGGGCAGGCCCCAGCATTTT. Amino acid sequence: CASSQEGTGGRPQHF.

The chain carries TRBV6-1 and TRBJ2-7, with 9 positions matching TRBD1. V lost 6 bases to trimming and J lost 5 bases; unmatched junction nucleotides: 8. Germline CDR1 MNHNS, CDR2 SASEGT. The CDR3 contains 14 residues. The CDR3 sequence: CASSLGTGSDEQYF. The CDR3 nucleotides are TGTGCCAGCAGCCTCGGGACAGGGTCGGACGAGCAGTACTTC.

The chain combines TRBV29-1 with TRBJ2-7; D is possibly TRBD1 (7 bases). Per the germline V gene, CDR1 is SQVTM and CDR2 is ANQGSEA. The CDR3 is 16 residues long. V was clipped by 6 bases and J by 1 base, with 22 bases between them. This chain's CDR3 is CSVQGGSTTKSYEQYF. CDR3 DNA sequence: TGCAGCGTCCAGGGGGGTTCCACTACTAAGTCCTACGAGCAGTACTTC.

The chain's CDR3 is CASSVEGTVNQPQHF. CDR3 DNA: TGTGCCAGCAGCGTAGAAGGGACAGTCAATCAGCCCCAGCATTTT. The genes are TRBV9 and TRBJ1-5; 7 nucleotides align to TRBD1. This CDR3 spans 15 amino acids. The germline CDR1 and CDR2 sequences are SGDLS and YYNGEE. V lost 0 bases and J lost 3; bases outside the gene matches: 3.

The genes are TRBV2 and TRBJ2-7; 8 bases align to TRBD1. The germline CDR1 and CDR2 sequences are SNHLY and FYNNEI. CDR3 length equals 15 residues. V gave up 1 base and J gave up 5 bases; unmatched junction bases: 7. CDR3 nucleotide sequence: TGTGCCAGCAGTGAAGGAGGGGACAGGAACAACGAGCAGTACTTC. It yields the protein CASSEGGDRNNEQYF.

The chain couples TRBV6-1 to TRBJ1-1, with D possibly matching TRBD1 (5 bases). Germline V gene lookup returns CDR1 MNHNS and CDR2 SASEGT. The CDR3 has 15 residues. V shed 2 bases and J shed 1 base, with 11 bases lying between them. The CDR3 reads CASSEKQDTNTEAFF. The CDR3 DNA is TGTGCCAGCAGTGAAAAGCAGGACACGAACACTGAAGCTTTCTTT.

The chain is built from TRBV6-1 and TRBJ2-5; 7 nucleotides align to TRBD2. J was trimmed by 4 bases and V by 7 bases; bases with no gene match: 6. CDR1 is MNHNS, CDR2 SASEGT, per germline. This CDR3 has 13 residues. The CDR3 DNA reads as TGTGCCAGCAATCGGGGCGGGGGAGAGACCCAGTACTTC. Translating gives CASNRGGGETQYF.

J is TRBJ2-1 and V is TRBV29-1, with D tentatively TRBD1 (5 bases). The V and J ends lost 1 base and 6 bases respectively, with 10 bases between them. This CDR3 contains 13 residues. CDR1 is SQVTM and CDR2 is ANQGSEA in the germline V gene. The CDR3 spells CSVEGWQGNEQFF. Here the CDR3 DNA reads TGCAGCGTTGAAGGGTGGCAGGGCAATGAGCAGTTCTTC.

This clone occurred many times. This chain joins TRBV2 and TRBJ2-7; the D gene could be TRBD1 or TRBD2 (5 bases each). Trimming shortened V by 4 bases and J by 2 bases, and 9 bases separated the two germline ends. The CDR3 runs 13 residues. Germline V CDR1 and CDR2: SNHLY, FYNNEI. The CDR3 protein is CASSGQTTYEQYF. The CDR3 DNA follows: TGTGCCAGCAGTGGACAGACTACCTACGAGCAGTACTTC.

This chain joins TRBV2 and TRBJ1-1; 7 nucleotides match TRBD1. Per germline, CDR1 SNHLY and CDR2 FYNNEI. CDR3 length: 14 amino acids. J was trimmed by 6 bases and V by 4 bases; bases with no gene match: 8. Here the CDR3 DNA reads TGTGCCAGCAGTGGACTACAGGGGTATGCTGAAGCTTTCTTT. This sequence encodes CASSGLQGYAEAFF.